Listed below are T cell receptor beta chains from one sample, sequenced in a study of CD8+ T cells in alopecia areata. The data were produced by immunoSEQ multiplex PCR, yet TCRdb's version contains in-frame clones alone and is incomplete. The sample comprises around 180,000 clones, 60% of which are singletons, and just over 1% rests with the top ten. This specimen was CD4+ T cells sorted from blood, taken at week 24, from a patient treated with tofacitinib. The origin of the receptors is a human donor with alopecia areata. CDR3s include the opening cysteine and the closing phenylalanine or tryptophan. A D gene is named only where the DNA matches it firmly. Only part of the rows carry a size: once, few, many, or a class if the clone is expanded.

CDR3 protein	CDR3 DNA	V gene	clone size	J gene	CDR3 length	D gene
CAWKFTANTGELFF	TGTGCCTGGAAATTTACAGCGAACACCGGGGAGCTGTTTTTT	TRBV30	-	TRBJ2-2	14	-
CATSKDGQPQHF	TGTGCCACCAGCAAAGATGGGCAGCCCCAGCATTTT	TRBV15	-	TRBJ1-5	12	-
CSALLYTEAFF	TGCAGTGCTCTTCTATACACTGAAGCTTTCTTT	TRBV20-1	-	TRBJ1-1	11	-
CSGDRGTGTEAFF	TGCAGCGGGGACAGGGGGACAGGCACTGAAGCTTTCTTT	TRBV29-1	few	TRBJ1-1	13	TRBD1
CASSARAGSYGYTF	TGTGCCAGCAGTGCTAGGGCAGGGAGCTATGGCTACACCTTC	TRBV2	-	TRBJ1-2	14	-
CSVTTGGEAFF	TGCAGCGTCACGACAGGGGGAGAAGCTTTCTTT	TRBV29-1	-	TRBJ1-1	11	TRBD1
CAWSGGRNQPQHF	TGTGCCTGGAGTGGAGGAAGGAATCAGCCCCAGCATTTT	TRBV30	-	TRBJ1-5	13	-
CASSYLARDGETQYF	TGTGCCAGCAGTTACCTCGCCAGGGACGGGGAGACCCAGTACTTC	TRBV6-5	once	TRBJ2-5	15	-
CASTGAGGGGELFF	TGTGCCAGCACGGGAGCGGGGGGAGGCGGGGAGCTGTTTTTT	TRBV7-8	once	TRBJ2-2	14	TRBD2
CASSLYRANVLTF	TGTGCCAGCAGCTTGTACAGGGCCAACGTCCTGACTTTC	TRBV5-6	once	TRBJ2-6	13	-
CASSQEKDYGTLHF	TGCGCCAGCAGCCAAGAAAAGGACTACGGTACCCTCCACTTT	TRBV4-3	-	TRBJ1-6	14	-
CAWSVGSGTFSVSNQPQHF	TGTGCCTGGAGTGTAGGCTCCGGGACTTTTAGTGTTAGCAATCAGCCCCAGCATTTT	TRBV30	-	TRBJ1-5	19	-
CASSLDSYGYTF	TGCGCCAGCAGCTTGGATAGCTATGGCTACACCTTC	TRBV5-1	-	TRBJ1-2	12	-